This T cell receptor beta chain was identified in a study of blood T cell repertoires in COVID-19. Germline CDR1 and CDR2: SEHNR and FQNEAQ (reference sequence). This CDR3 has 15 amino acids. The junction had 5 bases not matched to a gene; V was cut back by 5 bases and J by 0 bases. Authors' processing steps: Cell counts per sample came from amplifying reference gene primers. Generated by immunoSEQ multiplex PCR, the TCRdb table keeps only in-frame clones and is missing some. The DNA gave D and trimming, while V, J and clone size come from that table. The sample has under 500,000 clones, nearly 90% seen once. Ages ranged from roughly 18 to 100 years, with residence in 24 US areas.

The sample consisted of PBMCs or T cells enriched from blood (not recorded which). The rearrangement uses TRBV7-9 and TRBJ2-5, with 8 bases matching TRBD2. This sequence was found in a woman aged 18-29 years with acute COVID-19. This chain's CDR3 is CASSKERGNQETQYF. In DNA, the CDR3 is TGTGCCAGCAGCAAAGAGCGGGGGAACCAAGAGACCCAGTACTTC.